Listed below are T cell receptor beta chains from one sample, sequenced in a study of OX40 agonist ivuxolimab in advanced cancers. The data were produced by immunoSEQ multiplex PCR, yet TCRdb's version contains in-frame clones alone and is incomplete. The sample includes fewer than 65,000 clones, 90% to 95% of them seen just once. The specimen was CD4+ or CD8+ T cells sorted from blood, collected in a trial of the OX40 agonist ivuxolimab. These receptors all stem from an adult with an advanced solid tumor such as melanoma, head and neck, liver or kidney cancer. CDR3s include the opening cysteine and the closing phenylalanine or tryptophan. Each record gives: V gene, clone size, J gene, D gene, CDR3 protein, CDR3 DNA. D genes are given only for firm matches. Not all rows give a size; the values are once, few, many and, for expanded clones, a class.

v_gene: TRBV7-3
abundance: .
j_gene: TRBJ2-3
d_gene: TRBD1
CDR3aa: CASSLLGDRGIDTQYF
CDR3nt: TGTGCCAGCAGCCTGCTGGGGGACAGGGGGATAGATACGCAGTATTTT

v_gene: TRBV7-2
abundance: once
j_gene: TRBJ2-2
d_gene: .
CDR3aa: CASSLDLNTGELFF
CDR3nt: TGTGCCAGCAGCTTAGATCTGAACACCGGGGAGCTGTTTTTT

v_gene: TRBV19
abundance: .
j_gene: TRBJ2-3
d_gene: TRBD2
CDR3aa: CASSITSVFTDTQYF
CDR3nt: TGTGCCAGTAGTATCACTAGCGTTTTCACAGATACGCAGTATTTT

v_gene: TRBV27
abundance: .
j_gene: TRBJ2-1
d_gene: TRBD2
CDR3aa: CASSELAGGSYNEQFF
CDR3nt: TGTGCCAGCAGTGAATTAGCGGGGGGGTCCTACAATGAGCAGTTCTTC

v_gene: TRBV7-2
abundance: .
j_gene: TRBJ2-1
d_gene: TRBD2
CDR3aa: CASSLEIAGGLVFNEQFF
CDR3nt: TGTGCCAGCAGCTTAGAAATAGCGGGGGGCCTAGTGTTCAATGAGCAGTTCTTC

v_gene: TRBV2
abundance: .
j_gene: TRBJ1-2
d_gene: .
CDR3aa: CASSQGNMVAEGYTF
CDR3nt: TGTGCCAGCAGTCAGGGTAACATGGTCGCAGAAGGCTACACCTTC

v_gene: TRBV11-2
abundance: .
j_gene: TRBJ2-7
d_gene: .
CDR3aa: CASSLDGGAYEQYF
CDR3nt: TGTGCCAGCAGCTTAGATGGAGGGGCCTACGAGCAGTACTTC

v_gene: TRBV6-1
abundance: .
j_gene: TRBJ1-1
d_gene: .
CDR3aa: CASSLDGYTEAFF
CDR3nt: TGTGCCAGCAGTCTGGATGGTTACACTGAAGCTTTCTTT

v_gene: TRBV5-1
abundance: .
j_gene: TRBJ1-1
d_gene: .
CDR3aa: CASSLYAVNTEAFF
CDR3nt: TGCGCCAGCAGCTTGTACGCGGTGAACACTGAAGCTTTCTTT

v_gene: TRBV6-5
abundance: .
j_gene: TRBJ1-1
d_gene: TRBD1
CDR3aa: CASSMTGAEAFF
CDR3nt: TGTGCCAGCAGTATGACAGGGGCAGAAGCTTTCTTT

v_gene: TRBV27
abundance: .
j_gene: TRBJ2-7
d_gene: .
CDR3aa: CASSLANEQYF
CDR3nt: TGTGCCAGCAGCTTGGCAAACGAGCAGTACTTC

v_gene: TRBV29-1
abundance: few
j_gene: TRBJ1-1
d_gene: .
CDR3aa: CSVEVGDTEAFF
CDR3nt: TGCAGCGTTGAAGTGGGGGACACTGAAGCTTTCTTT

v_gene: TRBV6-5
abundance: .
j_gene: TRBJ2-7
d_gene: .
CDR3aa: CASSYSKQVYEQYF
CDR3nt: TGTGCCAGCAGTTACTCGAAGCAGGTCTACGAGCAGTACTTC

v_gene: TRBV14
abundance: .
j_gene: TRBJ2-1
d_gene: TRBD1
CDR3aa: CASRARGKDEQFF
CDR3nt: TGTGCCAGCAGGGCCAGGGGGAAGGATGAGCAGTTCTTC

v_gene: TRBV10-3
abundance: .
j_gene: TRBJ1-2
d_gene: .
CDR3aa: CAISSGGYTF
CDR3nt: TGTGCCATCTCGTCGGGAGGCTACACCTTC

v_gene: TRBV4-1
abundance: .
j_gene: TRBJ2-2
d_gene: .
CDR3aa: CASSLSGQSTGELFF
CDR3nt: TGCGCCAGCAGCCTCTCTGGGCAGTCGACCGGGGAGCTGTTTTTT

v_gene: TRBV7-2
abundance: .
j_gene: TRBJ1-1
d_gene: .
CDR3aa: CASSLATGLTEAFF
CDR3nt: TGTGCCAGCAGCTTAGCCACAGGGTTAACTGAAGCTTTCTTT

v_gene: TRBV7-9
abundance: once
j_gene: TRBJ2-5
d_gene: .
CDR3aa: CATSKPGSSAETQYF
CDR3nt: TGTGCCACCTCTAAACCGGGATCCTCTGCAGAGACCCAGTACTTC

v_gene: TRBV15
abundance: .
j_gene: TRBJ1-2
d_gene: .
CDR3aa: CATSIHRVNYGYTF
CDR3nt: TGTGCCACCAGCATACACAGGGTGAACTATGGCTACACCTTC

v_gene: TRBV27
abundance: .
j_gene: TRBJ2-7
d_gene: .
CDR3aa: CASSYAIDYEQYF
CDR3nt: TGTGCCAGCAGTTACGCGATCGACTACGAGCAGTACTTC

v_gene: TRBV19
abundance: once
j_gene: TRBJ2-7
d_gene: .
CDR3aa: CASSMTGGSYEQYF
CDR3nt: TGCGCCAGTAGTATGACAGGCGGATCCTACGAGCAGTACTTC

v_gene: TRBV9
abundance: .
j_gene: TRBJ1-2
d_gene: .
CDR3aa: CASSVDRGYSMVYGYTF
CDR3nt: TGTGCCAGCAGCGTAGATCGGGGGTACTCCATGGTCTATGGCTACACCTTC

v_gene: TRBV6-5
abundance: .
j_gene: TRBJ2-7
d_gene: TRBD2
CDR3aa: CASSYSKAGGSYEQYF
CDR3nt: TGTGCCAGCAGTTACTCGAAAGCGGGGGGCTCCTACGAGCAGTACTTC

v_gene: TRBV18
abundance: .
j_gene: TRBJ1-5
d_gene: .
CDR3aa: CASSPPDRYNQPQHF
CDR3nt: TGTGCCAGCTCACCCCCTGACAGGTACAATCAGCCCCAGCATTTT

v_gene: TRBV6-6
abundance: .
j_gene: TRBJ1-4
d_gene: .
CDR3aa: CASSYKGSSEKLFF
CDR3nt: TGTGCCAGCAGTTACAAGGGGTCAAGCGAAAAACTGTTTTTT

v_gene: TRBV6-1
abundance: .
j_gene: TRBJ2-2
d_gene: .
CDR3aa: CASSEAWQGVDTGELFF
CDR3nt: TGTGCCAGCAGTGAAGCTTGGCAGGGAGTTGACACCGGGGAGCTGTTTTTT

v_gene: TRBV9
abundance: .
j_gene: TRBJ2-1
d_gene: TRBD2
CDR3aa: CASSAPSGAVNEQFF
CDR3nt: TGTGCCAGCAGCGCCCCTAGCGGGGCAGTCAATGAGCAGTTCTTC

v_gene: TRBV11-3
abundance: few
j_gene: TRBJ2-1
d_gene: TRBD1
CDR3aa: CASSPSTGVINEQFF
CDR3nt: TGTGCCAGCAGCCCCTCGACAGGGGTGATCAATGAGCAGTTCTTC